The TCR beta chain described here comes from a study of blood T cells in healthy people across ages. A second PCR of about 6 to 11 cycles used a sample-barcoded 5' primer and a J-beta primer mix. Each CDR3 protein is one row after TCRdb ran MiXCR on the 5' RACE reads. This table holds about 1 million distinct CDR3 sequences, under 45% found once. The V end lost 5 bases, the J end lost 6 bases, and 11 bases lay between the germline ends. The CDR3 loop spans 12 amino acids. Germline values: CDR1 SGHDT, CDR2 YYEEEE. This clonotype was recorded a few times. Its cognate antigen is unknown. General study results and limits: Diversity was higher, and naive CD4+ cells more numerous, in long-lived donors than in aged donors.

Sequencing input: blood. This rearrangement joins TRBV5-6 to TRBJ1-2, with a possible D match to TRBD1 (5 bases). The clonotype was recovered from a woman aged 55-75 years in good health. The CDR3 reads CASSTGIDGYTF. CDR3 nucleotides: TGTGCCAGCAGTACAGGTATCGATGGCTACACCTTC.